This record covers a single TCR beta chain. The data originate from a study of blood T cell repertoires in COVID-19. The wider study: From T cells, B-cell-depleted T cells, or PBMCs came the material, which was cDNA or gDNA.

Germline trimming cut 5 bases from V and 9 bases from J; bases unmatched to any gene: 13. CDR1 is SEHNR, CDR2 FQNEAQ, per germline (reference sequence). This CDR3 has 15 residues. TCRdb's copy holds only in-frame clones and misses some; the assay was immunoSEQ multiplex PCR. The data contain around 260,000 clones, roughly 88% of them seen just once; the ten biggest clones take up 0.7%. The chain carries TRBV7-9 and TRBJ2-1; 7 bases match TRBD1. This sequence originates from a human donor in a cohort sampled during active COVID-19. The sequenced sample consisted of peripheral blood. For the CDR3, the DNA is TGTGCCAGCAGCGAAGCTCGGACAGGCGTCCCTGAGCAGTTCTTC. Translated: CASSEARTGVPEQFF.